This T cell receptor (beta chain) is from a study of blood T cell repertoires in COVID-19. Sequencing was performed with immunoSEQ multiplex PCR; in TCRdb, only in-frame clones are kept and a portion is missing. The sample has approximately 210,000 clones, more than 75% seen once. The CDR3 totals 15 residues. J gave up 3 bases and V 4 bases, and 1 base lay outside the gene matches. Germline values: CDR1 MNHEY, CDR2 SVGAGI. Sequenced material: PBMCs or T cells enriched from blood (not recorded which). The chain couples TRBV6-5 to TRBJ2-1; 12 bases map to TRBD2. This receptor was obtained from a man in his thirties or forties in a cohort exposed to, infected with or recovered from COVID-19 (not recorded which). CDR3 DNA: TGTGCCAGCAGTTCTAGCGGGGGGGACTACAATGAGCAGTTCTTC. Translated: CASSSSGGDYNEQFF.